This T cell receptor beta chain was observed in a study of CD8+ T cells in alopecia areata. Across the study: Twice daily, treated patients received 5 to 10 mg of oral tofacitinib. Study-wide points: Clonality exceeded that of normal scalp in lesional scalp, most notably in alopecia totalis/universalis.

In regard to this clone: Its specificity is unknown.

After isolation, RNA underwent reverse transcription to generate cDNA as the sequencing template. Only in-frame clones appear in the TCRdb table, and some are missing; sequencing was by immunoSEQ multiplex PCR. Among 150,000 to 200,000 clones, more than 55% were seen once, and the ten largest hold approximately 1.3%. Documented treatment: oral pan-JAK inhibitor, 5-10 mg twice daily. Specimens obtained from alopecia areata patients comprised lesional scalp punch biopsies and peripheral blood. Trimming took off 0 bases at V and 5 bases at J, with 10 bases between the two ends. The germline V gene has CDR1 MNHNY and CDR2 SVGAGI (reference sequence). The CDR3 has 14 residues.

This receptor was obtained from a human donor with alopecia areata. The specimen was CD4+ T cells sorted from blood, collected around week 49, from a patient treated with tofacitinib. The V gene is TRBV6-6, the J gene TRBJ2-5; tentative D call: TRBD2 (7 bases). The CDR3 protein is CASSYSGGHETQYF. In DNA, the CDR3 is TGTGCCAGCAGTTACTCGGGGGGGCACGAGACCCAGTACTTC.